Given below is one T cell receptor beta chain in context. Its antigen is still unknown. V dropped 6 bases and J dropped 1; count of bases not matched to a gene: 5. Germline assignment: CDR1 SNHLY and CDR2 FYNNEI. CDR3 length equals 15 residues. Positive CCR7 selection of CD45RO-negative cells yielded the naive CD8 cells, and terminally differentiated effector memory CD45RA+ cells were excluded. The study drew its donors from healthy HIV-negative adults without recent acute infections or vaccinations. Donors were Caucasian adults residing in Nashville, Tennessee, USA. The repertoire was sequenced with immunoSEQ multiplex PCR; TCRdb's copy has only in-frame clones and lacks some. Here the sample spans about 870,000 clones, approximately 92% being singletons. These data come from a study of shared clonotypes between healthy human individuals. Study at large: There were three CD4 naive, three CD4 memory, two CD8 naive and one CD8 memory plates per donor.

The study's findings and limits: Larger richness was generally estimated for naive than memory subsets.

Input material: naive CD8+ T cells sorted from blood. This clonotype originated in a man younger than 40 in good health. The genes are TRBV2 and TRBJ1-2; TRBD1 matches at 10 bases. The CDR3 sequence: CASRGGQGINYGYTF. In DNA form, the CDR3 reads TGTGCCAGCAGGGGGGGACAGGGGATTAACTATGGCTACACCTTC.